A selection of T cell receptor beta chains follows, all from one sample in a study of blood T cell repertoires in COVID-19. Produced via immunoSEQ multiplex PCR; TCRdb's table is partial and in-frame only. The sample carries more than 120,000 clones, 89% recorded once. Sequencing was done on a sample of peripheral blood. Source of these receptors: a human donor in a cohort sampled during active COVID-19. The CDR3 runs from the conserved cysteine through the conserved F or W. A D gene is named only where the DNA matches it firmly. Rows give clone size only sometimes, using once, few, many, or a class for an expanded clone.

V gene,J gene,D gene,clone size,CDR3 protein,CDR3 DNA
TRBV11-2,TRBJ2-5,-,-,CASSRSTAGEWTQYF,TGTGCCAGCAGCCGATCGACAGCCGGTGAATGGACCCAGTACTTC
TRBV18,TRBJ2-7,-,once,CASSPWAEFLSYEQYF,TGTGCCAGCTCACCATGGGCAGAATTCCTCTCCTACGAGCAGTACTTC
TRBV9,TRBJ2-5,-,once,CASSVVGRGETQYF,TGTGCCAGCAGCGTAGTCGGGCGGGGAGAGACCCAGTACTTC
TRBV7-9,TRBJ1-2,TRBD1,-,CASSLEIVRDRGLWTF,TGTGCCAGCAGCTTAGAAATTGTCCGGGACAGGGGGCTCTGGACCTTC
TRBV12-3/TRBV12-4,TRBJ1-1,-,-,CASSYGQNTEAFF,TGTGCCAGCAGCTATGGACAGAACACTGAAGCTTTCTTT
TRBV30,TRBJ2-5,-,-,CAWMGFQETQYF,TGTGCCTGGATGGGCTTCCAAGAGACCCAGTACTTC
TRBV7-2,TRBJ2-7,TRBD2,-,CASSLLAGTSYEQYF,TGTGCCAGCAGCTTACTAGCGGGGACGTCCTACGAGCAGTACTTC
TRBV5-6,TRBJ2-1,TRBD1,once,CASSSGTGGEDEQFF,TGTGCCAGCAGCTCCGGGACAGGGGGAGAGGATGAGCAGTTCTTC
TRBV5-1,TRBJ2-2,-,-,CASSLGGAGELFF,TGCGCCAGCAGCTTAGGAGGGGCCGGGGAGCTGTTTTTT
TRBV7-2,TRBJ2-7,TRBD1,-,CASSSRTGGAGIVYEQYF,TGTGCCAGCAGCTCCCGAACAGGGGGCGCGGGAATTGTCTACGAGCAGTACTTC
TRBV7-2,TRBJ1-2,TRBD1,-,CASSPRTGTGGVGYTF,TGTGCCAGCAGCCCCAGAACCGGGACAGGGGGGGTAGGCTACACCTTC
TRBV7-9,TRBJ1-2,-,-,CASSPYRVGGYTF,TGTGCCAGCAGCCCCTACAGGGTTGGAGGCTACACCTTC
TRBV29-1,TRBJ1-4,TRBD1,once,CSVSPGQAGEKLFF,TGCAGCGTGTCACCGGGACAGGCTGGTGAAAAACTGTTTTTT
TRBV11-2,TRBJ2-3,-,-,CASSLVTSIADTQYF,TGTGCCAGCAGCTTAGTGACTTCGATAGCAGATACGCAGTATTTT
TRBV7-9,TRBJ2-3,-,-,CASSAVGGQITDTQYF,TGTGCCAGCAGCGCCGTGGGGGGACAGATCACAGATACGCAGTATTTT
TRBV2,TRBJ2-5,TRBD1,-,CASRLDRGPGETQYF,TGTGCCAGCAGACTTGACAGGGGGCCTGGGGAGACCCAGTACTTC
TRBV5-1,TRBJ2-7,-,few,CASSLGRSSYEQYF,TGCGCCAGCAGCTTGGGACGGAGCTCCTACGAGCAGTACTTC
TRBV6-2/TRBV6-3,TRBJ2-3,-,-,CASSRFRRDTDTQYF,TGTGCCAGCAGTAGATTTAGGAGGGACACAGATACGCAGTATTTT
TRBV12-3/TRBV12-4,TRBJ2-2,-,-,CASSIQGTGELFF,TGTGCCAGCAGTATACAGGGAACCGGGGAGCTGTTTTTT
TRBV5-1,TRBJ1-4,TRBD1,-,CASSLDRGDWGKLFF,TGCGCCAGCAGCCTTGACAGGGGAGATTGGGGAAAACTGTTTTTT
TRBV9,TRBJ2-5,-,-,CASSVAGRGRQETQYF,TGTGCCAGCAGCGTAGCCGGCAGGGGTCGGCAAGAGACCCAGTACTTC
TRBV9,TRBJ1-4,-,once,CASSVGGATNEKLFF,TGTGCCAGCAGCGTAGGGGGGGCAACTAATGAAAAACTGTTTTTT
TRBV5-6,TRBJ1-3,-,-,CASSLKGAGNTIYF,TGTGCCAGCAGCTTGAAGGGGGCTGGAAACACCATATATTTT
TRBV9,TRBJ1-6,TRBD1,-,CASSETTGVGYNSPLHF,TGTGCCAGCAGCGAAACGACAGGGGTAGGGTATAATTCACCCCTCCACTTT
TRBV7-3,TRBJ1-1,-,-,CASRPTGGSLTEAFF,TGTGCCAGCAGACCGACAGGTGGTAGTTTGACTGAAGCTTTCTTT
TRBV11-1,TRBJ2-5,TRBD2,-,CASSLRSGGKETQYF,TGTGCCAGCAGCTTAAGGAGCGGGGGAAAGGAGACCCAGTACTTC
TRBV7-9,TRBJ2-7,TRBD1,-,CASSLAGTGAYEQYF,TGTGCCAGCAGCTTAGCCGGGACAGGGGCCTACGAGCAGTACTTC
TRBV9,TRBJ1-2,TRBD1,once,CASSQTGVGGYTF,TGTGCCAGCAGCCAAACAGGGGTAGGTGGCTACACCTTC
TRBV19,TRBJ2-2,-,-,CASSIQGNTGELFF,TGTGCCAGTAGTATACAGGGGAACACCGGGGAGCTGTTTTTT
TRBV7-9,TRBJ2-3,TRBD1,-,CASSSPDRYYTDTQYF,TGTGCCAGCAGCAGTCCGGACAGGTATTACACAGATACGCAGTATTTT
TRBV12-3/TRBV12-4,TRBJ2-7,-,-,CASSFTGIYEQYF,TGTGCCAGCAGCTTTACAGGGATATACGAGCAGTACTTC
TRBV3-1/TRBV3-2,TRBJ2-1,-,-,CASSQTDSALYNEQFF,TGTGCCAGCAGCCAGACGGACAGTGCCCTCTACAATGAGCAGTTCTTC
TRBV27,TRBJ2-7,TRBD1,-,CASRWTGSYEQYF,TGTGCCAGCAGATGGACAGGGTCCTACGAGCAGTACTTC
TRBV9,TRBJ2-5,-,-,CASSPRQVGEETQYF,TGTGCCAGCAGCCCGAGACAGGTTGGGGAAGAGACCCAGTACTTC
TRBV4-1,TRBJ1-2,-,-,CASSQGGRNYGYTF,TGCGCCAGCAGCCAGGGGGGACGAAACTATGGCTACACCTTC
TRBV12-5,TRBJ2-1,-,-,CASGLVLRSRRYNEQFF,TGTGCTAGTGGTTTGGTACTGAGGTCTAGGCGGTACAATGAGCAGTTCTTC
TRBV15,TRBJ2-7,-,-,CATSRATGTLYEQYF,TGTGCCACCAGCAGGGCGACAGGGACTCTCTACGAGCAGTACTTC
TRBV7-9,TRBJ1-3,-,few,CASSLTGPRAGNTIYF,TGTGCCAGCAGCTTGACAGGTCCCCGAGCTGGAAACACCATATATTTT
TRBV5-5,TRBJ1-1,-,-,CASSLDFADTEAFF,TGTGCCAGCAGCTTGGACTTCGCGGACACTGAAGCTTTCTTT
TRBV12-3/TRBV12-4,TRBJ2-3,-,-,CASRTGSTDTQYF,TGTGCCAGCAGGACTGGTAGCACAGATACGCAGTATTTT
TRBV4-3,TRBJ1-1,TRBD1,once,CASSQGLVLDRGTDTEAFF,TGCGCCAGCAGCCAAGGCTTAGTTCTGGACAGGGGAACGGACACTGAAGCTTTCTTT
TRBV9,TRBJ1-4,-,-,CASSVGFSNEKLFF,TGTGCCAGCAGCGTAGGTTTTTCAAATGAAAAACTGTTTTTT
TRBV4-3,TRBJ2-7,TRBD1,-,CASSQVYRGEGYEQYF,TGCGCCAGCAGCCAAGTTTACAGGGGAGAAGGCTACGAGCAGTACTTC
TRBV5-1,TRBJ2-2,TRBD1,-,CASSPGAGGNTGELFF,TGCGCCAGCAGCCCTGGGGCAGGGGGGAACACCGGGGAGCTGTTTTTT
TRBV5-1,TRBJ2-2,TRBD1,-,CASSLLGQGAPPGELFF,TGCGCCAGCAGCCTCCTAGGACAGGGGGCTCCTCCCGGGGAGCTGTTTTTT
TRBV5-1,TRBJ2-2,-,-,CASSTGTANTGELFF,TGCGCCAGCAGCACAGGGACCGCGAACACCGGGGAGCTGTTTTTT
TRBV5-6,TRBJ1-2,-,once,CASSLPGNYGYTF,TGTGCCAGCAGCTTGCCAGGGAACTATGGCTACACCTTC
TRBV5-1,TRBJ1-1,TRBD1,-,CASTGQGAGTEAFF,TGCGCCAGCACCGGACAGGGGGCAGGGACTGAAGCTTTCTTT
TRBV19,TRBJ1-2,-,-,CASIFRVSYGYTF,TGTGCCAGTATATTCCGGGTTTCCTATGGCTACACCTTC
TRBV19,TRBJ1-6,-,few,CASSPSSYNSPLHF,TGTGCCAGTAGCCCGAGCTCCTATAATTCACCCCTCCACTTT
TRBV4-1,TRBJ2-3,TRBD2,-,CASSQVAGGPTLTDTQYF,TGCGCCAGCAGCCAAGTAGCGGGGGGTCCTACTCTTACAGATACGCAGTATTTT
TRBV18,TRBJ1-6,-,few,CASSPPGTNSYNSPLHF,TGTGCCAGCTCACCACCGGGCACGAACTCCTATAATTCACCCCTCCACTTT
TRBV6-1,TRBJ1-1,-,-,CASSEGSAGRTEAFF,TGTGCCAGCAGTGAAGGGTCGGCAGGCAGGACTGAAGCTTTCTTT